These 2 T cell receptor beta chains came from one sample sequenced in a study of cytomegalovirus exposure and HLA in healthy donors. In the PCR, 60 Vbeta and 13 Jbeta primers were used. TCRdb keeps only in-frame clones here, not all; method: immunoSEQ multiplex PCR. The table for this sample gives some 150,000 clones. The sequenced sample consisted of PBMCs. The receptors here all came from a woman aged 18-29 years in good health and CMV-seronegative.

Here the CDR3 DNA reads TGTGCCAGCAGCTTGGATGGGACAGGGTACCGGTATGGCTACACCTTC. Translating it yields CASSLDGTGYRYGYTF. The chain recombines TRBV5-6 with TRBJ1-2, with 9 positions matching TRBD1. V lost 0 bases and J lost 5; bases outside the gene matches: 8. The CDR3 has 16 residues. CDR1 and CDR2 (germline): SGHDT, YYEEEE.

The chain recombines TRBV6-5 with TRBJ1-1, with a possible D match to TRBD1 (5 bases). The CDR3 covers 16 residues. Germline CDR1 MNHEY, CDR2 SVGAGI. The V end lost 0 bases, the J end lost 2 bases, and 13 bases lay between the germline ends. The CDR3 loop is CASSYSGTHTNTEAFF. The DNA for the CDR3 is TGTGCCAGCAGTTACTCTGGGACTCACACTAACACTGAAGCTTTCTTT.